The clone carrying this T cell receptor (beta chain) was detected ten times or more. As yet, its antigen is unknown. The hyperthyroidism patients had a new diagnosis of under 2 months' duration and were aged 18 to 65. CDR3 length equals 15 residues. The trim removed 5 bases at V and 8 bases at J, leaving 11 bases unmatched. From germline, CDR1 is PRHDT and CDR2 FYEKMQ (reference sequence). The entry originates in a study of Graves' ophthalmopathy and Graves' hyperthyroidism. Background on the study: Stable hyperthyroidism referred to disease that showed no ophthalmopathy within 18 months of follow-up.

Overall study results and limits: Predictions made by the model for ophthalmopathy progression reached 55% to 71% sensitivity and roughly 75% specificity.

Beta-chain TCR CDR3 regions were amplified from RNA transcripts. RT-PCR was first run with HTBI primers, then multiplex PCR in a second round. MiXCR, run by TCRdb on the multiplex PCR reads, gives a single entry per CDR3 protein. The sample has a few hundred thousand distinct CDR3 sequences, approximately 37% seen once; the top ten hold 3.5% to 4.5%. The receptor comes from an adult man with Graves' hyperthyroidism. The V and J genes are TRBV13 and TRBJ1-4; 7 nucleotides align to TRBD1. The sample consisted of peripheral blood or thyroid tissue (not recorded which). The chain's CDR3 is CASSQRTGEGEKLFF. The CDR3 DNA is TGTGCCAGCAGCCAAAGGACAGGTGAGGGCGAAAAACTGTTTTTT.